Listed below are T cell receptor beta chains from one sample, sequenced in a study of glioma-infiltrating T cells after dendritic cell vaccination. Sequenced by immunoSEQ multiplex PCR; TCRdb stores in-frame clones only, minus some. The repertoire has about 87,000 clones, approximately 90% of them found once; the top ten carry approximately 3.2%. The sample consisted of blood, taken before dendritic cell vaccination. Every receptor here comes from a human donor with glioblastoma. The CDR3 runs from the conserved cysteine through the conserved F or W. Each record gives: J gene, clone size, D gene, V gene, CDR3 protein, CDR3 DNA. D genes are given only for firm matches. Some rows have no size entry. The others give once, few or many, or a class for an expanded clone.

j_gene: TRBJ2-5; abundance: .; d_gene: TRBD2; v_gene: TRBV5-1; CDR3aa: CASSLTSGGPPLGYF; CDR3nt: TGCGCCAGCAGCTTAACTAGCGGGGGGCCGCCCCTAGGGTACTTC
j_gene: TRBJ2-2; abundance: .; d_gene: TRBD2; v_gene: TRBV9; CDR3aa: CASSLLAGGQTGELFF; CDR3nt: TGTGCCAGCAGCTTACTAGCGGGGGGGCAGACCGGGGAGCTGTTTTTT
j_gene: TRBJ2-1; abundance: once; d_gene: .; v_gene: TRBV6-5; CDR3aa: CASRGSSYNEQFF; CDR3nt: TGTGCCTCACGGGGGAGCTCCTACAATGAGCAGTTCTTC
j_gene: TRBJ1-1; abundance: .; d_gene: .; v_gene: TRBV2; CDR3aa: CASSEWDTRTEAFF; CDR3nt: TGTGCCAGCAGTGAGTGGGACACTCGCACTGAAGCTTTCTTT
j_gene: TRBJ2-1; abundance: .; d_gene: TRBD1; v_gene: TRBV5-4; CDR3aa: CASSLSQGAFYEQFF; CDR3nt: TGTGCCAGCAGCTTGAGCCAGGGGGCTTTCTATGAGCAGTTCTTC
j_gene: TRBJ2-5; abundance: .; d_gene: .; v_gene: TRBV11-2; CDR3aa: CASSHLTGRETQYF; CDR3nt: TGTGCCAGCAGTCACCTGACAGGGAGGGAGACCCAGTACTTC
j_gene: TRBJ1-2; abundance: .; d_gene: .; v_gene: TRBV13; CDR3aa: CASSLRQGFNGYTF; CDR3nt: TGTGCCAGCAGCTTGCGGCAGGGCTTCAATGGCTACACCTTC
j_gene: TRBJ2-1; abundance: .; d_gene: .; v_gene: TRBV6-6; CDR3aa: CASSYVGGYNEQFF; CDR3nt: TGTGCCAGCAGTTACGTCGGAGGTTACAATGAGCAGTTCTTC
j_gene: TRBJ2-3; abundance: .; d_gene: .; v_gene: TRBV18; CDR3aa: CASSPRTGHTDTQYF; CDR3nt: TGTGCCAGCTCACCTCGGACGGGACACACAGATACGCAGTATTTT
j_gene: TRBJ1-5; abundance: .; d_gene: TRBD1; v_gene: TRBV6-1; CDR3aa: CASSESDRGNQPQHF; CDR3nt: TGTGCCAGCAGTGAATCAGACAGGGGAAATCAGCCCCAGCATTTT
j_gene: TRBJ2-2; abundance: .; d_gene: TRBD2; v_gene: TRBV5-5; CDR3aa: CASSLAGARTGELFF; CDR3nt: TGTGCCAGCAGTTTAGCGGGGGCGAGGACCGGGGAGCTGTTTTTT
j_gene: TRBJ2-7; abundance: .; d_gene: .; v_gene: TRBV13; CDR3aa: CASSFSRYEQYF; CDR3nt: TGTGCCAGCAGCTTTTCTCGCTACGAGCAGTACTTC
j_gene: TRBJ1-2; abundance: .; d_gene: .; v_gene: TRBV29-1; CDR3aa: CSVEEGGYGYTF; CDR3nt: TGCAGCGTTGAAGAGGGGGGCTATGGCTACACCTTC
j_gene: TRBJ2-2; abundance: .; d_gene: .; v_gene: TRBV11-3; CDR3aa: CASSALGAGSGELFF; CDR3nt: TGTGCCAGCAGCGCCCTGGGGGCCGGGTCCGGGGAGCTGTTTTTT
j_gene: TRBJ2-1; abundance: .; d_gene: TRBD2; v_gene: TRBV7-9; CDR3aa: CASTGGGPNEQFF; CDR3nt: TGTGCCAGCACCGGGGGGGGCCCCAATGAGCAGTTCTTC
j_gene: TRBJ2-1; abundance: .; d_gene: .; v_gene: TRBV14; CDR3aa: CASSQETRGSYNEQFF; CDR3nt: TGTGCCAGCAGCCAAGAAACTCGGGGATCCTACAATGAGCAGTTCTTC
j_gene: TRBJ2-5; abundance: .; d_gene: .; v_gene: TRBV11-1; CDR3aa: CASRAGRRFQETQYF; CDR3nt: TGTGCCAGCAGGGCGGGCAGGCGCTTCCAAGAGACCCAGTACTTC
j_gene: TRBJ1-2; abundance: .; d_gene: TRBD1; v_gene: TRBV19; CDR3aa: CASQRTGGRYGYTF; CDR3nt: TGTGCCAGTCAGAGAACAGGGGGGCGATATGGCTACACCTTC
j_gene: TRBJ1-2; abundance: .; d_gene: .; v_gene: TRBV11-2; CDR3aa: CASSPTDTHYGYTF; CDR3nt: TGTGCCAGCAGCCCGACCGACACCCACTATGGCTACACCTTC
j_gene: TRBJ1-4; abundance: .; d_gene: .; v_gene: TRBV10-1; CDR3aa: CASSPGGAANEKLFF; CDR3nt: TGCGCCAGCAGCCCGGGGGGGGCCGCAAATGAAAAACTGTTTTTT
j_gene: TRBJ2-7; abundance: .; d_gene: TRBD1; v_gene: TRBV2; CDR3aa: CARGQGSSYEQYF; CDR3nt: TGTGCCAGGGGACAGGGAAGCTCCTACGAGCAGTACTTC
j_gene: TRBJ1-3; abundance: .; d_gene: .; v_gene: TRBV15; CDR3aa: CATSRDRQGPGNTIYF; CDR3nt: TGTGCCACCAGCAGAGATCGGCAGGGGCCTGGAAACACCATATATTTT
j_gene: TRBJ1-6; abundance: .; d_gene: TRBD1; v_gene: TRBV19; CDR3aa: CATSTGMDSPLHF; CDR3nt: TGTGCCACTTCGACAGGGATGGATTCACCCCTCCACTTT